This T cell receptor (beta chain) was identified during a study of molecular identifiers for immune sequencing clone quantification. Naive CD8 libraries were made from about 21,000 to 970,000 sorted cells, and they used 10%, 30% or 50% RNA. When naive CD8 T cells were sorted, they were gated as CD8+CD4-CCR7+CD45RA+. Points on this clonotype: This may come from a read error, since a much larger clone is one base off.

In preparing bulk TCR libraries, previously described methods and listed TCR primers were used. TCRdb independently ran MiXCR on the PCR reads; one entry per CDR3 protein. The sample contains about 54,000 distinct CDR3 sequences, 20% to 25% of which appear only once. CDR3 size: 14 residues. Germline-derived CDR1 and CDR2 are SGHRS and YFSETQ. The receptor's source is a human donor in good health. Some libraries in this study had Jurkat cell RNA spiked in. The genes are TRBV5-1 and TRBJ2-5; D is uncertain. The sample taken for sequencing was naive CD8+ T cells from blood, with Jurkat cell RNA spiked in. Noted subset: FACS-sorted CD8+CD4-CCR7+CD45RA+ naive T cells. The CDR3 is CASSLSQSQETRYF. The CDR3 DNA follows: TGCGCCAGCAGCTTGTCCCAGAGCCAAGAGACCCGGTACTTC.